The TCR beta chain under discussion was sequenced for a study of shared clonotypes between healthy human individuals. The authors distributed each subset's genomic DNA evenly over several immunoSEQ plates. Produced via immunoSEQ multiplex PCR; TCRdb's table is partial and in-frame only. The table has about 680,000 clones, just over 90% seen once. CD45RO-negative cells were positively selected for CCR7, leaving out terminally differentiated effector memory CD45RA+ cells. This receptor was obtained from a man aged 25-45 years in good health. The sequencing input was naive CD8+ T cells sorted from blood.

The CDR3 coding sequence is TGTGCCAGCAGTTTATCGAGCTACGGTTCCTACAATGAGCAGTTCTTC. It codes for CASSLSSYGSYNEQFF. The chain recombines TRBV28 with TRBJ2-1; D is ambiguous. Deletions cut 1 base from V and 1 base from J, with 11 bases between. Germline V gene data show CDR1 as MDHEN and CDR2 as SYDVKM. This CDR3 spans 16 amino acids.